This T cell receptor beta chain was retrieved from a study of response to subunit inactivated influenza vaccine. The ends were cut back, 0 bases at V and 7 bases at J, with 16 bases in the middle. This CDR3 is 14 amino acids long. Germline assignment: CDR1 DFQATT and CDR2 SNEGSKA (reference sequence). TCRdb used MiXCR to reprocess the RT-PCR reads, holding one entry per CDR3 protein. The table shows more than 500,000 distinct CDR3 sequences, with about 11% occurring only once. The same data also went into a second study, on T cells expressing NK-cell markers. That investigation notes: TCR beta libraries carry UMIs added by 5'RACE template switching. Sorted T-cell subsets CD3+CD56+NKG2C+, CD3+CD56+NKG2C- and CD3+CD56-NKG2C+ were TCR beta-sequenced. One of the eight sequenced donors was seronegative, whereas the other seven were HCMV-seropositive.

This clonotype was sampled from a man aged 45 to 65 who received an inactivated influenza vaccine. This rearrangement joins TRBV20-1 to TRBJ2-7, with D possibly matching TRBD2 (5 bases). The sample here was PBMCs from blood, taken on the day of vaccination. The CDR3 reads CSAREVTPGGEQYF. The CDR3, as DNA: TGCAGTGCTAGAGAGGTGACTCCCGGCGGGGAGCAGTACTTC.